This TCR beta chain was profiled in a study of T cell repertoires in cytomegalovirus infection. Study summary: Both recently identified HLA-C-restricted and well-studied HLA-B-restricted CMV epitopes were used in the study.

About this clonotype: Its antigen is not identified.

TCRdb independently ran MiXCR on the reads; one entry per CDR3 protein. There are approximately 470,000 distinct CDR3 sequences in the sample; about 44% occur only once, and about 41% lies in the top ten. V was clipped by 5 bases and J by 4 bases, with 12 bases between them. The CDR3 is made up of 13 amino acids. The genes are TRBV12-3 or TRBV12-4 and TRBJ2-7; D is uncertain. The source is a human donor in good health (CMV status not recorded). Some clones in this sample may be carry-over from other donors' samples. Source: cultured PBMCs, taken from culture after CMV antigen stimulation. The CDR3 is CASSAGWMYEQYF. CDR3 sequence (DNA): TGTGCCAGCAGTGCCGGATGGATGTACGAGCAGTACTTC.